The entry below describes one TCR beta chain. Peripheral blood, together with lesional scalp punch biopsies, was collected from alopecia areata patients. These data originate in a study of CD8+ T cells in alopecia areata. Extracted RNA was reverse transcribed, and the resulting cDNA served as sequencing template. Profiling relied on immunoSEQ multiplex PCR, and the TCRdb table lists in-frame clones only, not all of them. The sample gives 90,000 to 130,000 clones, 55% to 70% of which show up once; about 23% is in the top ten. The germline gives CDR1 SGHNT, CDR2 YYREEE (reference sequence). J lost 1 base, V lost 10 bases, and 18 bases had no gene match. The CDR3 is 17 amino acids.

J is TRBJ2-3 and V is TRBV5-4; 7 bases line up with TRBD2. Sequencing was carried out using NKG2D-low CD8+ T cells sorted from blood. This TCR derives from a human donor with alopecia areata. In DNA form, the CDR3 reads TGTGCCTTCAGCGGGCTAGCGGACACCTGGGGCACAGATACGCAGTATTTT. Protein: CAFSGLADTWGTDTQYF.